This T cell receptor (beta chain) derives from a study of cytomegalovirus exposure and HLA in healthy donors. About the research overall: Early release data held 75 million to 90 million unique TCRs from HLA-typed donors.

Primers: 60 Vbeta forward and 13 Jbeta reverse. This table comes from immunoSEQ multiplex PCR, and its TCRdb copy is limited to in-frame clones, with some not included. The sample lists 110,000 to 150,000 clones; less than 9.5% were seen once. Germline-derived CDR1 and CDR2 are SEHNR and FQNEAQ (reference sequence). CDR3 length: 16 amino acids. Trimming took 2 bases from V and 7 from J, leaving 20 bases between them. The chain has TRBV7-9 and TRBJ1-2; possible D gene TRBD1, 5 bases. The sequence came from a male donor in good health and CMV-seronegative. Sequencing was carried out using PBMCs. The CDR3 protein is CASSLFNWRPRGGYTF. The CDR3 bases are TGTGCCAGCAGCTTATTTAATTGGCGGCCAAGGGGTGGCTACACCTTC.